Listed here are 8 T cell receptor beta chains from one sample, sequenced in a study of blood T cell repertoires in COVID-19. Profiling relied on immunoSEQ multiplex PCR, and the TCRdb table lists in-frame clones only, not all of them. The sample has 100,000 or so clones, around 84% seen once. Material for sequencing was peripheral blood. The receptors were gathered from a man aged 65 to 85 with active or convalescent COVID-19.

CDR3 amino acids: CASSPRQVVTQETQYF. The CDR3, as DNA: TGTGCCAGCTCACCGAGACAGGTCGTCACCCAAGAGACCCAGTACTTC. V gene TRBV18 combines with J gene TRBJ2-5; D is possibly TRBD1 (6 bases). V was clipped by 3 bases and J by 1 base, with 15 bases between them. The CDR3 loop spans 16 amino acids. Germline V gene sequence: CDR1 KGHSH, CDR2 LQKENI. The entire variable domain, with the rest obtained from reference TRBV18 and TRBJ2-5, is as follows: NAGVMQNPRHLVRRRGQEARLRCSPMKGHSHVYWYRQLPEEGLKFMVYLQKENIIDESGMPKERFSAEFPKEGPSILRIQQVVRGDSAAYFCASSPRQVVTQETQYFGPGTRLLVL.

This rearrangement joins TRBV24-1 to TRBJ1-2, with 10 bases identical to TRBD1. There are 15 residues in the CDR3. V lost 7 bases to trimming and J lost 2 bases; unmatched junction nucleotides: 6. Germline V gene sequence: CDR1 KGHDR, CDR2 SFDVKD. In DNA form, the CDR3 reads TGTGCCACCAGCGATCCGGGACAGGGGAACTATGGCTACACCTTC. Its protein is CATSDPGQGNYGYTF.

This clone was observed a single time. The chain has TRBV6-8 and TRBJ2-7; the D is unclear. CDR1 MNHGY and CDR2 SAAAGT come from the germline V gene. The CDR3 consists of 13 residues. V was trimmed by 1 base and J by 3 bases, leaving 7 bases between them. The CDR3 is CASSYYTFYEQYF. The DNA for the CDR3 is TGTGCCAGCAGTTACTACACGTTCTACGAGCAGTACTTC.

This chain uses TRBV6-5 with TRBJ2-3; D might be TRBD2 (5 bases). The V gene lost 5 bases and the J gene lost 1 base, with 7 bases spanning the gap. This CDR3 region has 13 residues. CDR1 and CDR2 from the germline V gene are MNHEY and SVGAGI. The CDR3 protein is CASSTRRTDTQYF. CDR3 nucleotide sequence: TGTGCCAGCAGTACTAGGCGCACAGATACGCAGTATTTT.

This clone was detected once. V is TRBV7-2 and J is TRBJ2-7, with TRBD1 matching 9 bases. The V gene end was trimmed by 1 base and the J gene end by 3 bases; junction bases not matched to a gene: 7. This CDR3 is 16 amino acids long. Germline-derived CDR1 and CDR2 are SGHTA and FQGNSA. The CDR3 DNA reads TGTGCCAGCAGCTTAGGTCCGGGACAGGGTATCTACGAGCAGTACTTC. Translating it yields CASSLGPGQGIYEQYF.

The V and J genes are TRBV30 and TRBJ1-6, with a weak D call TRBD1 (5 bases). Trimming took off 5 bases at V and 7 bases at J, with 15 bases between the two ends. The CDR3 length is 14 residues. Germline V lookup: CDR1 GTSNPN, CDR2 SVGIG (reference sequence). The CDR3 coding sequence is TGTGCCTGGCGACTTACAGGTTCAAATTCACCCCTCCACTTT. Protein: CAWRLTGSNSPLHF.

This clone has a handful of counts. The chain uses TRBV2 and TRBJ1-2, with unresolved D. In germline, CDR1 is SNHLY, CDR2 FYNNEI. V shed 8 bases and J shed 4 bases, with 5 bases lying between them. This CDR3 has 10 residues. DNA of the CDR3: TGTGCCAGCTCCCTCTATGGCTACACCTTC. Translated, it gives CASSLYGYTF.

The chain couples TRBV30 to TRBJ1-2, with TRBD1 identical over 8 bases. J lost 4 bases, V lost 1 base, and 8 bases had no gene match. Germline CDR1 reads GTSNPN; CDR2 reads SVGIG (reference sequence). The CDR3 length is 15 residues. CDR3 amino acids: CAWSAQGAGGYGYTF. CDR3 DNA: TGTGCCTGGAGTGCTCAGGGGGCTGGGGGCTATGGCTACACCTTC.